This T cell receptor beta chain was recovered during a study of beta chain features in type 1 diabetes. Study outcomes and limitations: HLA effects on TCRB rearrangement stayed unresolved here. Insertions were fewer and deletions more numerous at VDJ junctions in type 1 diabetes patients. In all four CD4+ subsets, TCRB CDR3 length was significantly, moderately reduced in type 1 diabetes. Using cDNA template may skew counts toward highly expressing activated cells.

This clone was detected only a few times. Its antigen is not known. The study reverse transcribed the entire isolated RNA, so it sequenced expressed TCRB transcripts. TCRdb keeps only in-frame clones here, not all; method: immunoSEQ multiplex PCR. The table records 400,000 to 500,000 clones, approximately 15% of them present only once. The CDR3 has 14 amino acids. CDR1 and CDR2 (germline): WSHSY, SAAADI. With 5 bases clipped from V and 6 bases from J, the junction kept 6 bases outside the gene matches. The sample was naive CD4+ T cells from blood. The rearrangement links TRBV10-2 to TRBJ2-1, with 8 nucleotides matching TRBD2. The clonotype originates from a man between 25 and 39 years old in good health. In DNA form, the CDR3 reads TGCGCCAGCAGTACAGGGACTAGTAGCAATGAGCAGTTCTTC. This sequence encodes CASSTGTSSNEQFF.